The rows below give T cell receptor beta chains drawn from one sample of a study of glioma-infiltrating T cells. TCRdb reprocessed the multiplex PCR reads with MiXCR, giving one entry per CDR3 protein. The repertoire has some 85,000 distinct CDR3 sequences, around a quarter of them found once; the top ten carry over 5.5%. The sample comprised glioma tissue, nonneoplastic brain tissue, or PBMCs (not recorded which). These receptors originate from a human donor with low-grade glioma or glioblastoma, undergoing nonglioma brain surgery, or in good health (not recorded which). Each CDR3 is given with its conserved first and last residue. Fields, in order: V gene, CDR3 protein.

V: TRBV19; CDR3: CASSWDVQLAGDTQYF
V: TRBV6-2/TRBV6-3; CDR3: CASRKSSSYNEQFF
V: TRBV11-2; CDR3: CASSFDRFSYNEQFF
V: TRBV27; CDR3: CASKDRETGNTIYF
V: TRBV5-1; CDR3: CASRSGDPYEQNF
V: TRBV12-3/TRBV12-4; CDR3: CASTPALTGTYEQYF
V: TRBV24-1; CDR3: CATSDPRDTQYF
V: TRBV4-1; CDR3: CASSPALAGGTDTQYF
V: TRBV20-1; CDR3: CSTHGGGLANYGYTF
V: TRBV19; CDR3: CASSRGQGVSYEQYF
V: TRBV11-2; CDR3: CASSRGGGNTIYF
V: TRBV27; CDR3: CASSLRWARWDTQYF
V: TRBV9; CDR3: CASSVANPTGRHNEQFF
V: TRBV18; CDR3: CASSPRTGLTDTQYF
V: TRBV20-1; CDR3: CSARVTPETSYEQYF
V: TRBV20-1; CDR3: CSARTGRGPLTLEQFF
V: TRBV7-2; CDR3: CASSGQGLDTQYF
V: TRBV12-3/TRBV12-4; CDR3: CASSPRGLYEQYF
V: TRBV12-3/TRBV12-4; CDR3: CASSFREGADTQYF
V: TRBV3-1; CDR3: CASSILGYGYTF
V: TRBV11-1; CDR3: CASSADLRRTDTQYF
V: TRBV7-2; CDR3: CASSVTGTDKETQYF
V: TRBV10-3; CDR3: CAIRNPGQGTVAFF
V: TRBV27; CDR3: CASSLSGKGGNTIYF
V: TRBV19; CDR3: CAGKTDGYGYTF
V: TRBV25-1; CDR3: CASSGLGTGERGYTF
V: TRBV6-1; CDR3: CASSSGGDGYTF
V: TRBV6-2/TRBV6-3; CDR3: CASSLRGETQYF
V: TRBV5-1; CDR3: CASRFTGTSTEAFF
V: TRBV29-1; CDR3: CSVPAGLVSVEQFF
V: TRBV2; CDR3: CASSQARRVSEQYF
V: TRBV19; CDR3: CASSIQGRNTEAFF
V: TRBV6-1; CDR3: CASSRGQLETQYF
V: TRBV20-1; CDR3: CSARVDSYEQYF